These 2 T cell receptor beta chains share one sample of origin, sequenced in a study of T cell repertoires in cytomegalovirus infection. Which antigens these TCRs recognize remains unknown. Using its own MiXCR run on the reads, TCRdb lists one record per CDR3 protein. The sample lists approximately 300,000 distinct CDR3 sequences, approximately 32% occurring once. The sample was cultured PBMCs, taken from culture after CMV antigen stimulation. The receptor set was obtained from a human donor in good health (CMV status not recorded). Some clones in this sample may be carry-over from other donors' samples.

V usage is TRBV7-6 and J usage is TRBJ1-1; 8 nucleotides line up with TRBD1. Trimming cost V 4 bases and J 3 bases; bases outside gene matches: 1. CDR1 and CDR2 (germline): SGHVS, FNYEAQ. The CDR3 has 13 residues. The CDR3 region is CASSWGQDTEAFF. The CDR3 coding sequence is TGTGCCAGCAGCTGGGGACAGGACACTGAAGCTTTCTTT.

The chain joins TRBV6-5 to TRBJ2-1, with a possible D match to TRBD2 (6 bases). Between the trimmed V and J ends, which lost 6 bases and 9 bases, there was a span of 21 bases. This CDR3 spans 15 amino acids. Germline loops: CDR1 MNHEY, CDR2 SVGAGI. The CDR3 DNA follows: TGTGCCAGCAGAAGGGGACTCAGGGCAGGCACTGAGCAGTTCTTC. Translated, it gives CASRRGLRAGTEQFF.